This T cell receptor beta chain was identified in a study of blood T cells in healthy people across ages. The CDR3 covers 14 residues. V was cut by 2 bases and J by 2 bases, with 10 bases left in between. Germline assignment: CDR1 KGHSH and CDR2 LQKENI. With respect to this clonotype: The antigen is undetermined.

Primers used in a second PCR of roughly 7 to 12 cycles were a sample-barcoded 5' primer and a J-beta primer mix. TCRdb itself ran the 5' RACE reads through MiXCR, one entry per CDR3 protein. Of some 800,000 distinct CDR3 sequences in the sample, 20% to 30% were seen once. General study findings and limits: Long-lived donors carried more naive CD4+ cells and greater diversity than aged donors.

Separately, the same data were catalogued under a study of T cells of mothers and their children.

The sample consisted of blood. The chain combines TRBV18 with TRBJ2-7; TRBD1 or TRBD2 may be the D gene (6 bases each). The TCR was taken from a boy aged 10-17 years in good health. CDR3 nucleotides: TGTGCCAGCTCACCAGGTCGGGGGCCCTACGAGCAGTACTTC. Translating it yields CASSPGRGPYEQYF.